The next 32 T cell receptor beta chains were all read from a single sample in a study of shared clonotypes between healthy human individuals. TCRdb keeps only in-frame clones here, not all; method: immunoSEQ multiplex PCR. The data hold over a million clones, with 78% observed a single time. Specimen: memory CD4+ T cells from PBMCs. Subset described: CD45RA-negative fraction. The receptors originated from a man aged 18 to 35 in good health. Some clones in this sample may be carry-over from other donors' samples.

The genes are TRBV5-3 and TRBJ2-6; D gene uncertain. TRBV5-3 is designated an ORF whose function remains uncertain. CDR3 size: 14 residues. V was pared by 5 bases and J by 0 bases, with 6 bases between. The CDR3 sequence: CARRSPSGANVLTF. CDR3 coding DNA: TGTGCCAGAAGATCCCCCTCTGGGGCCAACGTCCTGACTTTC.

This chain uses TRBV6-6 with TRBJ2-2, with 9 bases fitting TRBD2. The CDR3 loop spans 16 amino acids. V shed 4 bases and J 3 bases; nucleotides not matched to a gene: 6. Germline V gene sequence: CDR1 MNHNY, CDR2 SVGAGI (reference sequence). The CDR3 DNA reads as TGTGCCAGCAGTTTAGCGGGAGTCGGTGACACCGGGGAGCTGTTTTTT. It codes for CASSLAGVGDTGELFF.

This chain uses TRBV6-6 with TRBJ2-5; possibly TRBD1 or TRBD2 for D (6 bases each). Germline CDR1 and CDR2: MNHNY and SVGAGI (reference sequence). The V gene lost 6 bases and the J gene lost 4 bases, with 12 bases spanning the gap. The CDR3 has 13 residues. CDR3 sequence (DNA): TGTGCCAGCAGACAGGGAGGAGGAGAGACCCAGTACTTC. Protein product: CASRQGGGETQYF.

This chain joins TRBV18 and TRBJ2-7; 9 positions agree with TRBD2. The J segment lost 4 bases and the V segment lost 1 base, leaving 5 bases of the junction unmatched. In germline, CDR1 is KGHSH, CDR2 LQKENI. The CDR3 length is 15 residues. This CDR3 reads CASSPREAGGYEQYF. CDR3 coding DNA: TGTGCCAGCTCACCACGGGAAGCGGGAGGTTACGAGCAGTACTTC.

The CDR3 here is CASSLTSGRGETQYF. The CDR3 coding sequence is TGTGCCAGTAGTCTGACTAGCGGGAGAGGGGAGACCCAGTACTTC. The chain links TRBV19 to TRBJ2-5, with 12 bases identical to TRBD2. The CDR3 runs 15 residues. Germline assignment: CDR1 LNHDA and CDR2 SQIVND (reference sequence). Trimming took 5 bases from V and 5 from J; bases not matched to a gene: 6.

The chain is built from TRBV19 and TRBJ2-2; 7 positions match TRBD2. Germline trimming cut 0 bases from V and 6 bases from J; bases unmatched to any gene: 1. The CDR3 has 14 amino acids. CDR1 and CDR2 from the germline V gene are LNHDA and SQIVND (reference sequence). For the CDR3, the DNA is TGTGCCAGTAGTATAGAGGGGAGGGCCGGGGAGCTGTTTTTT. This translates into CASSIEGRAGELFF. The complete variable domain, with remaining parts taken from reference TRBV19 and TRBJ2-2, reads DGGITQSPKYLFRKEGQNVTLSCEQNLNHDAMYWYRQDPGQGLRLIYYSQIVNDFQKGDIAEGYSVSREKKESFPLTVTSAQKNPTAFYLCASSIEGRAGELFFGEGSRLTVL.

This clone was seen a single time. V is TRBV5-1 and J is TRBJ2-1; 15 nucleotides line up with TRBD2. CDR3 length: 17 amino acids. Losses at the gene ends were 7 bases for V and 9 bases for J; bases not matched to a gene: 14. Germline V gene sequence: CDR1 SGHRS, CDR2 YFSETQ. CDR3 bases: TGCGCCAGCGGGGGGCCGGGACTAGCGGGAGGAGAGCCTGAGCAGTTCTTC. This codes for CASGGPGLAGGEPEQFF.

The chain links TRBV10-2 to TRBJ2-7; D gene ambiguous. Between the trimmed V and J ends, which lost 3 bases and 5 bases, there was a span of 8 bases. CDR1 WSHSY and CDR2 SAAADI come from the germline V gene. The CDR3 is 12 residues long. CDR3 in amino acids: CASSDPEDEQYF. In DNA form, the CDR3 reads TGCGCCAGCAGTGACCCAGAGGACGAGCAGTACTTC.

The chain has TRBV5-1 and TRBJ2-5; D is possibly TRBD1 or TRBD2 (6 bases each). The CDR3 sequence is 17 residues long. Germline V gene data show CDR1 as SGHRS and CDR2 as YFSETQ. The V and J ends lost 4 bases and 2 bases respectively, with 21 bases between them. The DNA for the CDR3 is TGCGCCAGCAGCACCTCTGGGGGGTCGAGGGGGCAAGAGACCCAGTACTTC. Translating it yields CASSTSGGSRGQETQYF.

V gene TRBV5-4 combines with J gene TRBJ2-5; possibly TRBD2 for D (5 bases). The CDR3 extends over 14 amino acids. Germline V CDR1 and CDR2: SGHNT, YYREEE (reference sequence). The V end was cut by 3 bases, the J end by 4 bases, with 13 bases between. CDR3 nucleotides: TGTGCCAGCAGCTCACAAAGGGCGGGAGAGACCCAGTACTTC. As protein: CASSSQRAGETQYF.

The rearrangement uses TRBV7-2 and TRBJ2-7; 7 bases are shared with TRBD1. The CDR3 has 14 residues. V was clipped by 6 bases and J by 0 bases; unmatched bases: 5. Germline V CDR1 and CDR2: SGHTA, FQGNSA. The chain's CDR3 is CASRSDRSSYEQYF. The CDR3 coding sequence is TGTGCCAGCAGATCGGACAGGAGCTCCTACGAGCAGTACTTC.

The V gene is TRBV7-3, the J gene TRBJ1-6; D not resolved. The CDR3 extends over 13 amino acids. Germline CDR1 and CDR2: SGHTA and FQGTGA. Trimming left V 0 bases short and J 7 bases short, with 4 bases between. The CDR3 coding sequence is TGTGCCAGCAGCTTAACGATGAATTCACCCCTCCACTTT. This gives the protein CASSLTMNSPLHF.

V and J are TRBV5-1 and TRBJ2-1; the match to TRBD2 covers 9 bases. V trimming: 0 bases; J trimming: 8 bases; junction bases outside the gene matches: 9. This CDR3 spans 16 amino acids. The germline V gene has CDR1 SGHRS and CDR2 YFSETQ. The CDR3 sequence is CASSLAGTSSLDEQFF. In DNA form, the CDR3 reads TGCGCCAGCAGCTTGGCGGGGACTAGCAGTTTGGATGAGCAGTTCTTC.

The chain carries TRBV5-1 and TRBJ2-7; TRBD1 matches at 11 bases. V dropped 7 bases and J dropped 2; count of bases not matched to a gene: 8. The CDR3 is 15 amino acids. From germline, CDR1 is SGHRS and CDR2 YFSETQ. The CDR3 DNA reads TGCGCCAGCCGGACAGGGGGCACCACTACCTACGAGCAGTACTTC. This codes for CASRTGGTTTYEQYF.

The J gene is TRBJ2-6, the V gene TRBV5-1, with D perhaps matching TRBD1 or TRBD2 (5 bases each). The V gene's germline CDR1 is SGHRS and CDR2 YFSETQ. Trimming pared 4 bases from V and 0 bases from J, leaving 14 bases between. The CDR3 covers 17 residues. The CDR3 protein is CASSLATGPSGANVLTF. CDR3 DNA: TGCGCCAGCAGCCTGGCGACGGGGCCCTCTGGGGCCAACGTCCTGACTTTC.

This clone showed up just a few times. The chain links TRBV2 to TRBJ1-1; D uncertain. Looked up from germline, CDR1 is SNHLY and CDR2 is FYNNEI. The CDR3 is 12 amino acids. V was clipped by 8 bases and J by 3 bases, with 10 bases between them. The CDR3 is CASLDTYTEAFF. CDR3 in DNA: TGTGCCAGCCTAGACACTTACACTGAAGCTTTCTTT.

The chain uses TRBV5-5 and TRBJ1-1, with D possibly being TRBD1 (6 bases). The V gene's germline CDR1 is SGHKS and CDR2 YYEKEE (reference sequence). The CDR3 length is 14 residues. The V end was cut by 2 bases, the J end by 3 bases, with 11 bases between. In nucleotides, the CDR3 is TGTGCCAGCAGCTTTTTCAACAGGGACACTGAAGCTTTCTTT. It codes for CASSFFNRDTEAFF.

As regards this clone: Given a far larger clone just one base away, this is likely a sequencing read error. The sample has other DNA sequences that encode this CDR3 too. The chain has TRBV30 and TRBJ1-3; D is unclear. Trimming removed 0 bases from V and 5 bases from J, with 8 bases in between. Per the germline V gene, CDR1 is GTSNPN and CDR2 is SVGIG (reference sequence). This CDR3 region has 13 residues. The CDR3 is CAWSVNGRNTIYF. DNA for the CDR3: TGTGCCTGGAGTGTAAATGGGCGAAACACCATATATTTT.

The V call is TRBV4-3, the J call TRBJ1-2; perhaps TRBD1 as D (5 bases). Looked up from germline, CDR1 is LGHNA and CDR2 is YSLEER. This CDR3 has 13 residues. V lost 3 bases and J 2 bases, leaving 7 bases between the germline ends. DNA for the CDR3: TGCGCCAGCAGCCAGCGACAGAACTATGGCTACACCTTC. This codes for CASSQRQNYGYTF.

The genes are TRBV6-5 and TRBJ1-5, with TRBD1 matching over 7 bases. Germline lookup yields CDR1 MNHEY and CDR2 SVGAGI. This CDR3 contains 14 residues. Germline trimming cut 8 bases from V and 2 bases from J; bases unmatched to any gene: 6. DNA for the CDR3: TGTGCCAGCCAGACAGGGCAGCGCAATCAGCCCCAGCATTTT. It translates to CASQTGQRNQPQHF.

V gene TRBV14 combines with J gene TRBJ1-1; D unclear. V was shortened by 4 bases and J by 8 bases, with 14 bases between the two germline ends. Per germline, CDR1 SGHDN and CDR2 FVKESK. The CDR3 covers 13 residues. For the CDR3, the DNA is TGTGCCAGCAGCCGCCTTGGGTCGGGGGAAGCTTTCTTT. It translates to CASSRLGSGEAFF.

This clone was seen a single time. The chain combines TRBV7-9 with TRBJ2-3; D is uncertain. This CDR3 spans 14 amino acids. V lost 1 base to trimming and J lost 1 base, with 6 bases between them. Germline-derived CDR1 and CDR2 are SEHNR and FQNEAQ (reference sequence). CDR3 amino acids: CASSLVAGTDTQYF. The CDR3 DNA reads TGTGCCAGCAGCTTAGTGGCGGGCACAGATACGCAGTATTTT.

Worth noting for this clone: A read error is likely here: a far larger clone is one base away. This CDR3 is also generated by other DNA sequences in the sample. The CDR3 is CASRGEVYQPQHF. The CDR3 DNA sequence: TGTGCCAGCAGGGGGGAGGTTTATCAGCCCCAACATTTT. This rearrangement joins TRBV27 to TRBJ1-5, with D possibly being TRBD1 (5 bases). This CDR3 is built from 13 residues. Germline lookup yields CDR1 MNHEY and CDR2 SMNVEV (reference sequence).

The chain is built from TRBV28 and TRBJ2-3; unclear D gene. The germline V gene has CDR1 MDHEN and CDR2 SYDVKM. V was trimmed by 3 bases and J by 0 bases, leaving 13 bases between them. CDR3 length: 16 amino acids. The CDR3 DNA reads TGTGCCAGCAGTTTCATCATCAGCCCTAGCACAGATACGCAGTATTTT. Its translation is CASSFIISPSTDTQYF.

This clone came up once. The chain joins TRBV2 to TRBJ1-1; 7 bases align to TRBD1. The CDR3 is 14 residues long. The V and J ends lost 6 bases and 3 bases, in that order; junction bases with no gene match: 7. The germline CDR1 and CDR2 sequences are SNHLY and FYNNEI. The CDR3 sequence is CASSPTQGDTEAFF. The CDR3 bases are TGTGCCAGCAGCCCCACCCAGGGGGACACTGAAGCTTTCTTT. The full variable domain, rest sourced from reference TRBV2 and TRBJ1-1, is EPEVTQTPSHQVTQMGQEVILRCVPISNHLYFYWYRQILGQKVEFLVSFYNNEISEKSEIFDDQFSVERPDGSNFTLKIRSTKLEDSAMYFCASSPTQGDTEAFFGQGTRLTVV.

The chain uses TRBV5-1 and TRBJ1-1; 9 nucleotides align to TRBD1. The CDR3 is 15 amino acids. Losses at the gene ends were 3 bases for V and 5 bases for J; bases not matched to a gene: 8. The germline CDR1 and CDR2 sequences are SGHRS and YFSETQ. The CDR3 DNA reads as TGCGCCAGCAGCTCGAAGGGGGACAGGGAAACTGAAGCTTTCTTT. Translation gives CASSSKGDRETEAFF.

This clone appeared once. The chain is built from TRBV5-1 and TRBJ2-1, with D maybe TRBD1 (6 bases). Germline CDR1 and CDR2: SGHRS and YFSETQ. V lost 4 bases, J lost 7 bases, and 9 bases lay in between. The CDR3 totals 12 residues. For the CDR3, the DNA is TGCGCCAGCAGCACCGGACAGAATGAGCAGTTCTTC. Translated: CASSTGQNEQFF. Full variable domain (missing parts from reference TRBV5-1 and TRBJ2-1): KAGVTQTPRYLIKTRGQQVTLSCSPISGHRSVSWYQQTPGQGLQFLFEYFSETQRNKGNFPGRFSGRQFSNSRSEMNVSTLELGDSALYLCASSTGQNEQFFGPGTRLTVL.

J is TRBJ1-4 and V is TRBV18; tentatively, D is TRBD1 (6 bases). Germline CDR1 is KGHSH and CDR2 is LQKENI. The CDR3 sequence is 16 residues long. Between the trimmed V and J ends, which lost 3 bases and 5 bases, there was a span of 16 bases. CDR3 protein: CASSPTQTGGNEKLFF. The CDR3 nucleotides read TGTGCCAGCTCACCGACTCAGACTGGGGGCAATGAAAAACTGTTTTTT.

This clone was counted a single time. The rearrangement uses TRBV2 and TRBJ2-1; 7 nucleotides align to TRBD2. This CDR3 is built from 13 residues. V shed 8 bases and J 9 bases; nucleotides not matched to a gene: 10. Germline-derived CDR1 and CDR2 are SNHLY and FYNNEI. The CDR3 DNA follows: TGTGCCAGCGTCCAGCGGGAATGGGGTGAGCAGTTCTTC. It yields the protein CASVQREWGEQFF.

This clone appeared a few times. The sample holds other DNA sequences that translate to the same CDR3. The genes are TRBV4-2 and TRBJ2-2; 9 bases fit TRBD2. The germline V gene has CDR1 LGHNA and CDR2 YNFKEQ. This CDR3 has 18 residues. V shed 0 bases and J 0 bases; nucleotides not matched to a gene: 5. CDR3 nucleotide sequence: TGTGCCAGCAGCCAAGAGCGGCTAGCGGGACCGAACACCGGGGAGCTGTTTTTT. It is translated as CASSQERLAGPNTGELFF.

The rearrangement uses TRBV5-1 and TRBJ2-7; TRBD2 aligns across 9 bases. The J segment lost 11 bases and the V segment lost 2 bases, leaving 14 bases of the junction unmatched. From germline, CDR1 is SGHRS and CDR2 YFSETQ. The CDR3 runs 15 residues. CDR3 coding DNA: TGCGCCAGCAGCTTCAGTGGCGGGAGGGCCGAGAAGAAGTACTTC. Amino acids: CASSFSGGRAEKKYF.

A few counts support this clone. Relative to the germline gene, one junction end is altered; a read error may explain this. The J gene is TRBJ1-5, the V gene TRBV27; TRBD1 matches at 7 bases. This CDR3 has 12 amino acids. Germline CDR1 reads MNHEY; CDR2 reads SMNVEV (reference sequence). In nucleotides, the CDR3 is TGTGCCAGCAGCTTTCTTAGGGGGCCCGAGCATTTT. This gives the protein CASSFLRGPEHF.